This is a list of T cell receptor beta chains from one sample in a study of cytomegalovirus exposure and HLA in healthy donors. Method: immunoSEQ multiplex PCR; TCRdb's copy keeps in-frame clones and lacks some. The data hold around 180,000 clones, with over 75% observed a single time. The sequencing sample was made of PBMCs. These TCRs come from a woman between 45 and 60 years old in good health and CMV-seronegative. CDR3s include the opening cysteine and the closing phenylalanine or tryptophan. The order of the fields is D gene, clone size, J gene, CDR3 length, V gene, CDR3 protein, CDR3 DNA. A D gene is named only where the DNA matches it firmly. Size values are once, few and many counts, or a class for expanded clones, and some rows have none.

d_gene: -; abundance: -; j_gene: TRBJ1-1; len: 13; v_gene: TRBV27; CDR3aa: CASRGRWAIEAFF; CDR3nt: TGTGCCAGCAGGGGGCGATGGGCGATTGAAGCTTTCTTT
d_gene: TRBD2; abundance: -; j_gene: TRBJ2-1; len: 16; v_gene: TRBV5-1; CDR3aa: CASSLEAAGGANEQFF; CDR3nt: TGCGCCAGCAGCTTGGAGGCCGCGGGAGGTGCCAATGAGCAGTTCTTC
d_gene: TRBD2; abundance: few; j_gene: TRBJ2-7; len: 13; v_gene: TRBV29-1; CDR3aa: CSGGEGSSYEQYF; CDR3nt: TGCAGCGGGGGGGAGGGGAGCTCCTACGAGCAGTACTTC
d_gene: -; abundance: -; j_gene: TRBJ2-1; len: 15; v_gene: TRBV29-1; CDR3aa: CSFLIFASSYNEQFF; CDR3nt: TGCAGCTTTTTAATTTTTGCTAGCTCCTACAATGAGCAGTTCTTC
d_gene: TRBD1; abundance: -; j_gene: TRBJ1-4; len: 15; v_gene: TRBV19; CDR3aa: CASSPTGDLYEKLFF; CDR3nt: TGTGCCAGTAGTCCCACAGGGGACCTATATGAAAAACTGTTTTTT
d_gene: TRBD2; abundance: -; j_gene: TRBJ2-7; len: 14; v_gene: TRBV9; CDR3aa: CASSRTSGSSEQYF; CDR3nt: TGTGCCAGCAGCAGGACTAGCGGGAGTTCCGAGCAGTACTTC
d_gene: TRBD2; abundance: -; j_gene: TRBJ2-1; len: 15; v_gene: TRBV6-1; CDR3aa: CASREVAGAYNEQFF; CDR3nt: TGTGCCAGCAGGGAAGTAGCGGGAGCCTACAATGAGCAGTTCTTC
d_gene: TRBD2; abundance: -; j_gene: TRBJ2-3; len: 15; v_gene: TRBV2; CDR3aa: CASTGFSGSTDTQYF; CDR3nt: TGTGCCAGCACCGGGTTTAGCGGGAGCACAGATACGCAGTATTTT
d_gene: TRBD1; abundance: -; j_gene: TRBJ1-6; len: 14; v_gene: TRBV9; CDR3aa: CASSAQGVNSPLHF; CDR3nt: TGTGCCAGCAGCGCACAGGGGGTTAATTCACCCCTCCACTTT
d_gene: -; abundance: -; j_gene: TRBJ1-1; len: 13; v_gene: TRBV30; CDR3aa: CAWSVAGATEAFF; CDR3nt: TGTGCCTGGAGTGTAGCGGGGGCGACTGAAGCTTTCTTT
d_gene: -; abundance: -; j_gene: TRBJ2-3; len: 15; v_gene: TRBV7-2; CDR3aa: CASSPHPGGKPTQYF; CDR3nt: TGTGCCAGCAGCCCACACCCGGGCGGGAAACCCACGCAGTATTTT
d_gene: TRBD1; abundance: -; j_gene: TRBJ1-1; len: 16; v_gene: TRBV14; CDR3aa: CASSTGTGSMNTEAFF; CDR3nt: TGTGCCAGCTCAACCGGGACAGGGAGTATGAACACTGAAGCTTTCTTT
d_gene: -; abundance: once; j_gene: TRBJ2-7; len: 17; v_gene: TRBV4-3; CDR3aa: CASSQEAGLAYGYEQYF; CDR3nt: TGCGCCAGCAGCCAAGAAGCGGGCCTAGCATACGGCTACGAGCAGTACTTC
d_gene: -; abundance: -; j_gene: TRBJ2-7; len: 14; v_gene: TRBV19; CDR3aa: CASSPTTLSDEQYF; CDR3nt: TGTGCCAGTAGCCCGACTACGTTAAGCGACGAGCAGTACTTC
d_gene: TRBD1; abundance: few; j_gene: TRBJ2-6; len: 16; v_gene: TRBV5-1; CDR3aa: CASRDSLFSGANVLTF; CDR3nt: TGCGCCAGCCGGGACAGCCTGTTCTCTGGGGCCAACGTCCTGACTTTC
d_gene: -; abundance: -; j_gene: TRBJ1-5; len: 13; v_gene: TRBV28; CDR3aa: CASSFGNSQPQHF; CDR3nt: TGTGCCAGCAGTTTTGGTAACAGTCAGCCCCAGCATTTT
d_gene: -; abundance: -; j_gene: TRBJ2-3; len: 15; v_gene: TRBV6-1; CDR3aa: CASSPDTLRTDTQYF; CDR3nt: TGTGCCAGCAGTCCGGACACCCTCCGCACAGATACGCAGTATTTT
d_gene: -; abundance: -; j_gene: TRBJ2-7; len: 16; v_gene: TRBV7-8; CDR3aa: CASSVPALSGLYEQYF; CDR3nt: TGTGCCAGCAGTGTCCCCGCCTTGAGCGGGCTCTACGAGCAGTACTTC
d_gene: TRBD1; abundance: once; j_gene: TRBJ1-5; len: 14; v_gene: TRBV6-1; CDR3aa: CASSEFQGGQPQHF; CDR3nt: TGTGCCAGCAGTGAATTTCAGGGGGGTCAGCCCCAGCATTTT
d_gene: TRBD1; abundance: -; j_gene: TRBJ2-3; len: 14; v_gene: TRBV7-2; CDR3aa: CASSSTGATDTQYF; CDR3nt: TGTGCCAGCAGTTCGACAGGGGCTACAGATACGCAGTATTTT
d_gene: TRBD1; abundance: -; j_gene: TRBJ1-4; len: 14; v_gene: TRBV30; CDR3aa: CAWSVQGEYVKLFF; CDR3nt: TGTGCCTGGAGTGTACAGGGGGAATATGTAAAACTGTTTTTT
d_gene: TRBD1; abundance: few; j_gene: TRBJ1-1; len: 15; v_gene: TRBV7-2; CDR3aa: CASSLGGQGNTEAFF; CDR3nt: TGTGCCAGCAGCTTAGGGGGACAGGGGAACACTGAAGCTTTCTTT
d_gene: TRBD1; abundance: -; j_gene: TRBJ1-1; len: 13; v_gene: TRBV25-1; CDR3aa: CASSERTGARAFF; CDR3nt: TGTGCCAGCAGTGAACGGACAGGGGCAAGAGCTTTCTTT
d_gene: TRBD2; abundance: -; j_gene: TRBJ2-1; len: 15; v_gene: TRBV5-1; CDR3aa: CASSLSGRDYNEQFF; CDR3nt: TGCGCCAGCAGCTTGAGCGGGAGGGACTACAATGAGCAGTTCTTC
d_gene: -; abundance: -; j_gene: TRBJ2-3; len: 16; v_gene: TRBV15; CDR3aa: CATSRSLGAPGDTQYF; CDR3nt: TGTGCCACCAGCAGATCCTTAGGGGCGCCCGGCGATACGCAGTATTTT
d_gene: TRBD1; abundance: -; j_gene: TRBJ1-4; len: 17; v_gene: TRBV12-5; CDR3aa: CASGLGGIDREDEKLFF; CDR3nt: TGTGCTAGTGGTTTGGGAGGGATTGACAGGGAGGACGAAAAACTGTTTTTT
d_gene: TRBD1; abundance: -; j_gene: TRBJ2-7; len: 14; v_gene: TRBV19; CDR3aa: CASSLTTGGYEQYF; CDR3nt: TGTGCCAGTAGCCTGACCACAGGGGGGTACGAGCAGTACTTC
d_gene: -; abundance: -; j_gene: TRBJ1-3; len: 15; v_gene: TRBV11-3; CDR3aa: CASSPGGFRGNTIYF; CDR3nt: TGTGCCAGCAGCCCAGGAGGGTTTCGTGGAAACACCATATATTTT
d_gene: -; abundance: -; j_gene: TRBJ2-2; len: 17; v_gene: TRBV9; CDR3aa: CASSVGPRYRNTGELFF; CDR3nt: TGTGCCAGCAGCGTAGGTCCCAGGTATCGGAACACCGGGGAGCTGTTTTTT
d_gene: -; abundance: -; j_gene: TRBJ1-1; len: 14; v_gene: TRBV7-2; CDR3aa: CASSSVVGSGEAFF; CDR3nt: TGTGCCAGCAGCTCGGTTGTTGGTTCAGGAGAAGCTTTCTTT
d_gene: -; abundance: -; j_gene: TRBJ1-3; len: 15; v_gene: TRBV30; CDR3aa: CAWRGGLVSGNTIYF; CDR3nt: TGTGCCTGGAGGGGGGGGTTAGTCTCTGGAAACACCATATATTTT
d_gene: -; abundance: -; j_gene: TRBJ2-7; len: 13; v_gene: TRBV2; CDR3aa: CASSRGYAYEQYF; CDR3nt: TGTGCCAGCAGTAGAGGGTATGCCTACGAGCAGTACTTC
d_gene: TRBD1; abundance: -; j_gene: TRBJ2-4; len: 16; v_gene: TRBV5-8; CDR3aa: CASSPRGQGAKNIQYF; CDR3nt: TGTGCCAGCAGCCCCCGGGGACAGGGGGCTAAGAACATTCAGTACTTC
d_gene: -; abundance: -; j_gene: TRBJ2-7; len: 16; v_gene: TRBV28; CDR3aa: CASSSPRDASWYEQYF; CDR3nt: TGTGCCAGCAGTTCACCGCGGGACGCCTCTTGGTACGAGCAGTACTTC
d_gene: TRBD1; abundance: -; j_gene: TRBJ1-2; len: 15; v_gene: TRBV19; CDR3aa: CASSMTGTGDYGYTF; CDR3nt: TGTGCCAGTAGTATGACCGGGACAGGGGACTATGGCTACACCTTC
d_gene: TRBD2; abundance: -; j_gene: TRBJ2-7; len: 14; v_gene: TRBV28; CDR3aa: CASSLAGGNYEQYF; CDR3nt: TGTGCCAGCAGTTTAGCGGGGGGAAACTACGAGCAGTACTTC
d_gene: TRBD2; abundance: once; j_gene: TRBJ2-5; len: 17; v_gene: TRBV7-6; CDR3aa: CASSFRVPSGEGETQYF; CDR3nt: TGTGCCAGCAGCTTTCGGGTTCCCAGCGGGGAGGGGGAGACCCAGTACTTC
d_gene: TRBD2; abundance: -; j_gene: TRBJ2-4; len: 21; v_gene: TRBV4-1; CDR3aa: CASSQETPGLAGVGAKNIQYF; CDR3nt: TGCGCCAGCAGCCAAGAGACACCGGGACTAGCGGGAGTTGGGGCCAAAAACATTCAGTACTTC
d_gene: -; abundance: -; j_gene: TRBJ1-5; len: 16; v_gene: TRBV18; CDR3aa: CASSPPPGNSNQPQHF; CDR3nt: TGTGCCAGCTCACCACCCCCCGGGAATAGCAATCAGCCCCAGCATTTT
d_gene: -; abundance: once; j_gene: TRBJ2-7; len: 13; v_gene: TRBV5-4; CDR3aa: CASSLDRAYEQYF; CDR3nt: TGTGCCAGCAGCTTGGACAGGGCCTACGAGCAGTACTTC
d_gene: TRBD2; abundance: -; j_gene: TRBJ2-3; len: 15; v_gene: TRBV7-3; CDR3aa: CASSLKAGGVDTQYF; CDR3nt: TGTGCCAGCAGCTTAAAAGCGGGAGGCGTTGATACGCAGTATTTT
d_gene: -; abundance: -; j_gene: TRBJ1-6; len: 15; v_gene: TRBV19; CDR3aa: CASSMSRLYNSPLHF; CDR3nt: TGTGCCAGTAGTATGTCGAGACTTTATAATTCACCCCTCCACTTT
d_gene: -; abundance: -; j_gene: TRBJ2-5; len: 12; v_gene: TRBV29-1; CDR3aa: CSVGRGFETQYF; CDR3nt: TGCAGCGTTGGGAGGGGCTTCGAGACCCAGTACTTC
d_gene: -; abundance: -; j_gene: TRBJ2-7; len: 16; v_gene: TRBV5-6; CDR3aa: CASSYSSLGSGYEQYF; CDR3nt: TGTGCCAGCAGCTACAGTTCCCTAGGGAGCGGCTACGAGCAGTACTTC
d_gene: TRBD2; abundance: -; j_gene: TRBJ2-1; len: 15; v_gene: TRBV5-1; CDR3aa: CASSLDAGVRNEQFF; CDR3nt: TGCGCCAGCAGCTTGGATGCGGGAGTACGTAATGAGCAGTTCTTC